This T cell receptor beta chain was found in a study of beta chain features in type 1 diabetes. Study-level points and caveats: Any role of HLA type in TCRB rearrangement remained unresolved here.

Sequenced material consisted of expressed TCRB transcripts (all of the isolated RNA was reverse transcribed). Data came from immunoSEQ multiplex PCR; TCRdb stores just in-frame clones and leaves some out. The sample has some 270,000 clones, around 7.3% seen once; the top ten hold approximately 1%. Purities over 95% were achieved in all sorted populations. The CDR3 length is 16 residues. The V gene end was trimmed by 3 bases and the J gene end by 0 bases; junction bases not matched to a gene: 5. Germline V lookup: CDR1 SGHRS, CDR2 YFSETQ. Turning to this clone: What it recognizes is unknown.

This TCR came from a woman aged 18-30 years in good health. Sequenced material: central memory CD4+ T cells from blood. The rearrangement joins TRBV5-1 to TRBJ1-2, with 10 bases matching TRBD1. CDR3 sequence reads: CASSSLGTGANYGYTF. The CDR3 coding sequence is TGCGCCAGCAGCTCACTTGGGACAGGGGCTAACTATGGCTACACCTTC.